Presented here are 3 T cell receptor beta chains from one specimen sequenced in a study of graft-versus-host responses after intestinal transplantation. The data were produced by immunoSEQ multiplex PCR, yet TCRdb's version contains in-frame clones alone and is incomplete. The sample records fewer than 45,000 clones, 91% being singletons. The material was PBMCs, obtained around 320 days after intestinal transplant. These receptors came from a human patient who received an intestinal transplant, so some T cells may come from the graft donor.

V gene TRBV4-1 combines with J gene TRBJ2-3; TRBD2 aligns across 11 bases. Germline V gives CDR1 MGHRA, CDR2 YSYEKL. The CDR3 covers 18 residues. Trimming took 8 bases from V and 2 from J; bases not matched to a gene: 15. CDR3 DNA sequence: TGCGCCAGCCGGGCCGCTAACGGGACTAGCGGTGACACAGATACGCAGTATTTT. This sequence encodes CASRAANGTSGDTDTQYF.

The chain is built from TRBV9 and TRBJ2-1; 9 nucleotides line up with TRBD1. V lost 4 bases to trimming and J lost 4 bases; unmatched junction nucleotides: 3. Germline lookup yields CDR1 SGDLS and CDR2 YYNGEE. CDR3 size: 14 residues. CDR3 DNA sequence: TGTGCCAGCAGCAACGGACAGGGGTACAATGAGCAGTTCTTC. Residues: CASSNGQGYNEQFF. Full variable domain (rest looked up from reference TRBV9 and TRBJ2-1): DSGVTQTPKHLITATGQRVTLRCSPRSGDLSVYWYQQSLDQGLQFLIQYYNGEERAKGNILERFSAQQFPDLHSELNLSSLELGDSALYFCASSNGQGYNEQFFGPGTRLTVL.

The gene calls are TRBV6-5 and TRBJ2-7; 7 bases are shared with TRBD1. Germline loops: CDR1 MNHEY, CDR2 SVGAGI. The CDR3 runs to 13 residues. V was clipped by 6 bases and J by 0 bases; unmatched bases: 2. The CDR3, as DNA: TGTGCCAGCAGGGACAGGTCCTCCTACGAGCAGTACTTC. It codes for CASRDRSSYEQYF.